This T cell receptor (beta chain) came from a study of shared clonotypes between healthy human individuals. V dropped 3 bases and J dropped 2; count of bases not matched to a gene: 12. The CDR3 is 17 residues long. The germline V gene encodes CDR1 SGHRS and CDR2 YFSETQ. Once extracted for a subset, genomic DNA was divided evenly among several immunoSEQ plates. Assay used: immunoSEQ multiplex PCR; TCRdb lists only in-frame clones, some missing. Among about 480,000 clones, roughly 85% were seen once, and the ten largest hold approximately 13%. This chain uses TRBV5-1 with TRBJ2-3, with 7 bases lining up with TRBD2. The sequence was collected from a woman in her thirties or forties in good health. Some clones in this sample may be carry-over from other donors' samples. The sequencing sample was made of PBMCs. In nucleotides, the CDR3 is TGCGCCAGCAGCTACTCCAGAGCGGGGAAGGTCACAGATACGCAGTATTTT. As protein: CASSYSRAGKVTDTQYF.